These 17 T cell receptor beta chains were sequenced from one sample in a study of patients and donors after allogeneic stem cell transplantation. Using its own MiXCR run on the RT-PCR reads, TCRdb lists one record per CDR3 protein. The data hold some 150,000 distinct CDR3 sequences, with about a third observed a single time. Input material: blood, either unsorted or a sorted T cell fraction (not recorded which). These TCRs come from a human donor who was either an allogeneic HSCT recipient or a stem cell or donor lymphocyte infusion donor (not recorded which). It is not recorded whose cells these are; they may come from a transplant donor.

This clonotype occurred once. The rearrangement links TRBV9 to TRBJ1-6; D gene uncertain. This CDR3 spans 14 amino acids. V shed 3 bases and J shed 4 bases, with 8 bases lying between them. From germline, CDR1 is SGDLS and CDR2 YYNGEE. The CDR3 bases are TGTGCCAGCAGCGCCCGACTGTATAATTCACCCCTCCACTTT. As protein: CASSARLYNSPLHF.

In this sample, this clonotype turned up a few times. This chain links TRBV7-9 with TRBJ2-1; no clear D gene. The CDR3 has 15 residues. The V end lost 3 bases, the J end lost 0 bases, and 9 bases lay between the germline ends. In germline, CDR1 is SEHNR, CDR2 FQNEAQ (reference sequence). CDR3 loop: CASSFGRISYNEQFF. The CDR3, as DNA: TGTGCCAGCAGCTTCGGACGGATCTCCTACAATGAGCAGTTCTTC.

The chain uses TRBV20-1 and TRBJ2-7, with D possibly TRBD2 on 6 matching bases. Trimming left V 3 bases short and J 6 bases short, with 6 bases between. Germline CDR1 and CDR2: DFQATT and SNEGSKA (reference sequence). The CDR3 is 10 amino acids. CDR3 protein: CSAREGEQYV. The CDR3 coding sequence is TGCAGTGCTAGGGAGGGCGAGCAGTACGTC.

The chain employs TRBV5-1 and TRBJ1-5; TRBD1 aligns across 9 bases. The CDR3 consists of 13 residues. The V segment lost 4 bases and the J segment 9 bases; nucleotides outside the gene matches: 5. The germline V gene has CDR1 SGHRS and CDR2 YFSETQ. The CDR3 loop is CASSRDREGPQHF. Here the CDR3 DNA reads TGCGCCAGCAGCAGGGACAGGGAGGGGCCCCAGCATTTT.

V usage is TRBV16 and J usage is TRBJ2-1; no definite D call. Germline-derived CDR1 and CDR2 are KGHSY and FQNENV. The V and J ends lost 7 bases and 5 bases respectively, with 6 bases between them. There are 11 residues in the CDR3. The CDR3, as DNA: TGTGCCAGCACCTGGAACAATGAGCAGTTCTTC. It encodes CASTWNNEQFF.

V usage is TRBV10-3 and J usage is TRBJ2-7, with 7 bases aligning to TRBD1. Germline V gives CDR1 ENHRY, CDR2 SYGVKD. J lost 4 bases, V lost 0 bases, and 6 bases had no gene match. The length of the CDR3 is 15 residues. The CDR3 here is CAISESVTGKYEQYF. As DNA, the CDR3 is TGTGCCATCAGTGAGTCGGTGACAGGGAAGTACGAGCAGTACTTC.

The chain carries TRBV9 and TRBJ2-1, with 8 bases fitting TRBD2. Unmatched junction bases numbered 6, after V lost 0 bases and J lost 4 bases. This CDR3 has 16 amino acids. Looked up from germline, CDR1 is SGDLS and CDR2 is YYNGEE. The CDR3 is CASSVDAGGDYNEQFF. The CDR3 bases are TGTGCCAGCAGCGTAGACGCGGGGGGCGATTACAATGAGCAGTTCTTC.

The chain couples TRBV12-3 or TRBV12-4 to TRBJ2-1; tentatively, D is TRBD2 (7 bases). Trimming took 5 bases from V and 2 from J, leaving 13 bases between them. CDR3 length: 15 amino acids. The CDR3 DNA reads TGTGCCAGCAGTCTGGGGCGGGGGCCCTACAATGAGCAGTTCTTC. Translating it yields CASSLGRGPYNEQFF.

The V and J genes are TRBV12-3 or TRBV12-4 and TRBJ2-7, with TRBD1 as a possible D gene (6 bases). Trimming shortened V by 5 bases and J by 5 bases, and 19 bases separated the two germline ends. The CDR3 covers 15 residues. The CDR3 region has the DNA TGTGCCAGCAGTCCCCTCAGGACAAGGGGGAACGAGCAGTACTTC. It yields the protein CASSPLRTRGNEQYF.

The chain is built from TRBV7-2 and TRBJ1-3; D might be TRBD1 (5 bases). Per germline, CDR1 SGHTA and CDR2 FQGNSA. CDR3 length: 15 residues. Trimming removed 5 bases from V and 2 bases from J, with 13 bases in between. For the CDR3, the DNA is TGTGCCAGCAGCATCCGAGGGGCGGCTGGAAACACCATATATTTT. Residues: CASSIRGAAGNTIYF. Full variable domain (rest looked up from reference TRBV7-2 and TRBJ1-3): GAGVSQSPSNKVTEKGKDVELRCDPISGHTALYWYRQSLGQGLEFLIYFQGNSAPDKSGLPSDRFSAERTGGSVSTLTIQRTQQEDSAVYLCASSIRGAAGNTIYFGEGSWLTVV.

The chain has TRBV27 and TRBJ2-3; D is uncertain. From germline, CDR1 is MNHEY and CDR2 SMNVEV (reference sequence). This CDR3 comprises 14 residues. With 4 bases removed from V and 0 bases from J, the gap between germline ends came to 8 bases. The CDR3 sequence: CASSSIASTDTQYF. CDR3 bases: TGTGCCAGCAGTTCCATAGCTAGCACAGATACGCAGTATTTT.

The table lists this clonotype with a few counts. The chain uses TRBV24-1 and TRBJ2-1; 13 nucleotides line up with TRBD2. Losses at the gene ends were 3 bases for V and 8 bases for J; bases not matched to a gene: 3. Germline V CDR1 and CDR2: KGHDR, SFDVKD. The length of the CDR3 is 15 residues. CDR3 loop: CATSDPGLAGDEQFF. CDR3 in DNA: TGTGCCACCAGTGATCCCGGACTAGCGGGGGATGAGCAGTTCTTC.

The CDR3 spells CSAAGQGEEKLFF. CDR3 nucleotides: TGCAGTGCCGCGGGACAGGGGGAAGAAAAACTGTTTTTT. This rearrangement joins TRBV20-1 to TRBJ1-4; 11 nucleotides agree with TRBD1. CDR1 is DFQATT, CDR2 SNEGSKA, per germline (reference sequence). The CDR3 totals 13 residues. V was pared by 6 bases and J by 8 bases, with 5 bases of the junction left unmatched.

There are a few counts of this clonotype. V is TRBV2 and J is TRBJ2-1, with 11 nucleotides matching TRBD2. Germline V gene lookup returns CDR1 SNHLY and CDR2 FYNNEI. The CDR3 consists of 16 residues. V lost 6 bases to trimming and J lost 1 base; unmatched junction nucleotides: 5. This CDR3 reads CASRGLADGSYNEQFF. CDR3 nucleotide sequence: TGTGCCAGCAGGGGACTAGCGGATGGGTCCTACAATGAGCAGTTCTTC.

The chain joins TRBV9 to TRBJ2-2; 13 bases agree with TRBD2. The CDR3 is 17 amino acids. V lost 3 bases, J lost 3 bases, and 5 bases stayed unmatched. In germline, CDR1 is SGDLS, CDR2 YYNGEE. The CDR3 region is CASSAGLAGSYTGELFF. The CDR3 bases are TGTGCCAGCAGCGCGGGACTAGCGGGGTCATACACCGGGGAGCTGTTTTTT.

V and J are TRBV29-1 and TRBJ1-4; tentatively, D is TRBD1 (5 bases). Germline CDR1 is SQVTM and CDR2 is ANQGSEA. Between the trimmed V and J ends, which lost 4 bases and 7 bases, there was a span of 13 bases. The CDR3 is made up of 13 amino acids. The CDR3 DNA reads TGCAGCGTTGGGGACGGGCGAGGTGAAAAACTGTTTTTT. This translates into CSVGDGRGEKLFF.

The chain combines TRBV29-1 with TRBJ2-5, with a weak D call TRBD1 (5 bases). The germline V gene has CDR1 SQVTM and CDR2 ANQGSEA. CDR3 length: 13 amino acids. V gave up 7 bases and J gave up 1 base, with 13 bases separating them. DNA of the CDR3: TGCAGCGCTCAAGGGGCGGTCCAAGAGACCCAGTACTTC. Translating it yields CSAQGAVQETQYF. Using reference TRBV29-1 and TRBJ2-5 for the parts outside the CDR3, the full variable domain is SAVISQKPSRDICQRGTSLTIQCQVDSQVTMMFWYRQQPGQSLTLIATANQGSEATYESGFVIDKFPISRPNLTFSTLTVSNMSPEDSSIYLCSAQGAVQETQYFGPGTRLLVL.